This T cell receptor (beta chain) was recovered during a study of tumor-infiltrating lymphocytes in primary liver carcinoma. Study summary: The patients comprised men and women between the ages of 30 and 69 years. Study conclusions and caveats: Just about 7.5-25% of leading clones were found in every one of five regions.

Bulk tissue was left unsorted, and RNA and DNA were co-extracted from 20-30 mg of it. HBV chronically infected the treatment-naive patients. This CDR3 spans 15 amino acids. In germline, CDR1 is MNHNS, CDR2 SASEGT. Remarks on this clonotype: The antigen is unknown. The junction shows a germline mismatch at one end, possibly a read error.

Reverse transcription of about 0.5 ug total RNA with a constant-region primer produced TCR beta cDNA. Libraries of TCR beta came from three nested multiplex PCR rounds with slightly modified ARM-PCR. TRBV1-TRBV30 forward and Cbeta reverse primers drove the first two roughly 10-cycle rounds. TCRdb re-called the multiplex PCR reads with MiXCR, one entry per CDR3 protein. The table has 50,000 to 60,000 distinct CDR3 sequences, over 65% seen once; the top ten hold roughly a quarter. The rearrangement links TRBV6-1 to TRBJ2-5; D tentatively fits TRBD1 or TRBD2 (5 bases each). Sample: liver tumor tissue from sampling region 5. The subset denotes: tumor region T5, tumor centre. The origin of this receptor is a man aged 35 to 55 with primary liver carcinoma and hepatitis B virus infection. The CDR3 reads CASTPERGMVQTQYF. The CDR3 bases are TGTGCTAGCACCCCCGAGAGGGGTATGGTGCAGACCCAGTATTTC.